Below are 10 T cell receptor beta chains sequenced from a single sample in a study of lymphopenia after photon versus proton radiotherapy. TCRdb keeps only in-frame clones here, not all; method: immunoSEQ multiplex PCR. Found here are under 70,000 clones, about 90% of them singletons; the top ten hold around 2%. The sequencing used peripheral blood, collected from a patient treated with photon-based radiotherapy. All receptors come from a woman in her thirties or forties with cholangiocarcinoma.

This chain uses TRBV7-2 with TRBJ1-2; D gene unclear. CDR1 and CDR2 (germline): SGHTA, FQGNSA. Trimming shortened V by 5 bases and J by 2 bases, and 9 bases separated the two germline ends. The CDR3 sequence is 13 residues long. The CDR3: CASSRTDNYGYTF. Written as DNA, the CDR3 is TGTGCCAGCAGCCGCACCGACAACTATGGCTACACCTTC.

This clone came up a few times. The V and J genes are TRBV29-1 and TRBJ2-5; D perhaps matches TRBD1 (6 bases). The V end was cut by 2 bases, the J end by 7 bases, with 17 bases between. The CDR3 is made up of 14 amino acids. Germline values: CDR1 SQVTM, CDR2 ANQGSEA. CDR3 residues: CSVEMGEGVGTQYF. The CDR3 DNA reads TGCAGCGTTGAAATGGGCGAGGGGGTAGGGACCCAGTACTTC.

The chain couples TRBV7-9 to TRBJ2-7; D gene ambiguous. Trimming removed 4 bases from V and 0 bases from J, with 13 bases in between. The germline V gene encodes CDR1 SEHNR and CDR2 FQNEAQ (reference sequence). This CDR3 has 15 amino acids. The CDR3 sequence: CASSSPRRPSYEQYF. The CDR3, as DNA: TGTGCCAGCAGCTCCCCCCGGCGTCCCTCCTACGAGCAGTACTTC.

DNA for the CDR3: TGTGCCAGCAGCTTGGCCATCAGGGAACACACCGGGGAGCTGTTTTTT. It codes for CASSLAIREHTGELFF. V is TRBV5-6 and J is TRBJ2-2, with D possibly matching TRBD1 (5 bases). Germline V gene data show CDR1 as SGHDT and CDR2 as YYEEEE. V was trimmed by 0 bases and J by 3 bases, leaving 12 bases between them. This CDR3 has 16 amino acids. The full variable domain, its missing parts supplied by reference TRBV5-6 and TRBJ2-2, is DAGVTQSPTHLIKTRGQQVTLRCSPKSGHDTVSWYQQALGQGPQFIFQYYEEEERQRGNFPDRFSGHQFPNYSSELNVNALLLGDSALYLCASSLAIREHTGELFFGEGSRLTVL.

This chain connects TRBV6-5 to TRBJ1-2; 7 bases line up with TRBD1. Germline CDR1 is MNHEY and CDR2 is SVGAGI. The CDR3 runs to 11 residues. V lost 6 bases, J lost 8 bases, and 3 bases stayed unmatched. Here the CDR3 DNA reads TGTGCCAGCAGGACAGGGACCGGCTACACCTTC. Protein: CASRTGTGYTF.

V gene TRBV29-1 combines with J gene TRBJ2-2; D is possibly TRBD1 or TRBD2 (5 bases each). This CDR3 comprises 18 residues. Germline loops: CDR1 SQVTM, CDR2 ANQGSEA. V lost 4 bases, J lost 5 bases, and 26 bases lay in between. The CDR3: CSVGIGARGPIKTGELFF. The CDR3 DNA reads as TGCAGCGTTGGCATTGGGGCCCGGGGCCCGATAAAAACCGGGGAGCTGTTTTTT.

The chain uses TRBV19 and TRBJ1-1, with D possibly being TRBD1 (6 bases). Trimming left V 0 bases short and J 5 bases short, with 7 bases between. The length of the CDR3 is 13 residues. CDR1 and CDR2 (germline): LNHDA, SQIVND (reference sequence). The CDR3, as DNA: TGTGCCAGTAGTATAGAAGGGGGTACTGAAGCTTTCTTT. This codes for CASSIEGGTEAFF.

This rearrangement joins TRBV9 to TRBJ1-4; no reliable D call. Germline lookup yields CDR1 SGDLS and CDR2 YYNGEE. CDR3 length: 20 amino acids. V was cut by 0 bases and J by 8 bases, with 29 bases left in between. CDR3 DNA sequence: TGTGCCAGCAGCGTAGTTCGACTGGGCGACTTTGCGGTATGGGGAGAAAAACTGTTTTTT. Translated: CASSVVRLGDFAVWGEKLFF.

This clone came up once. The rearrangement links TRBV6-5 to TRBJ1-2; D is uncertain. Germline V gene lookup returns CDR1 MNHEY and CDR2 SVGAGI. V was cut by 4 bases and J by 5 bases, with 14 bases left in between. This CDR3 is 14 amino acids long. In DNA, the CDR3 is TGTGCCAGCAGTTCAAGCCAGGAACCTTATGGCTACACCTTC. Translation gives CASSSSQEPYGYTF.

V is TRBV6-5 and J is TRBJ1-4; D gene ambiguous. Germline lookup yields CDR1 MNHEY and CDR2 SVGAGI. V was cut by 5 bases and J by 7 bases, with 14 bases left in between. The CDR3 totals 14 residues. The CDR3, as DNA: TGTGCCAGCAGTAGCCCGGGGTCGGGTGAAAAACTGTTTTTT. This translates into CASSSPGSGEKLFF.